The clone carrying this T cell receptor beta chain was recorded at least ten times. This sample stems from a study of molecular identifiers for immune sequencing clone quantification. Trimming removed 8 bases from V and 11 bases from J, with 21 bases in between. CDR1 is SGHDN, CDR2 FVKESK, per germline. The CDR3 runs to 13 residues. From the PCR reads, TCRdb called clonotypes with MiXCR, one entry per CDR3 protein. The table includes about 9,700 distinct CDR3 sequences, around 20% detected once. The TCR comes from a human donor in good health. Some libraries in this study had Jurkat cell RNA spiked in. V is TRBV14 and J is TRBJ1-1; unclear D gene. Sequencing used naive CD8+ T cells from blood, with Jurkat cell RNA spiked in. This sample's subset: FACS-sorted CD8+CD4-CCR7+CD45RA+ naive T cells. The CDR3 nucleotides read TGTGCCAGCGGCGAGTCTGAGAGGTCCGCGGCTTTCTTT. Translated: CASGESERSAAFF.